These 26 T cell receptor beta chains came from one sample sequenced in a study of blood T cell repertoires in COVID-19. The method was immunoSEQ multiplex PCR; TCRdb's version includes in-frame clones alone and lacks a portion of them. Of some 190,000 clones in the sample, approximately 80% were seen once. The sequenced sample consisted of peripheral blood. The receptor set was obtained from a woman aged 45-65 years with acute or convalescent COVID-19.

The V and J genes are TRBV27 and TRBJ1-1; D remains ambiguous. The CDR3 consists of 15 residues. Germline loops: CDR1 MNHEY, CDR2 SMNVEV (reference sequence). Trimming took 0 bases from V and 3 from J, leaving 11 bases between them. The DNA of the CDR3 is TGTGCCAGCAGTTTATCTTACGGGTTGGACACTGAAGCTTTCTTT. Amino acids: CASSLSYGLDTEAFF.

The chain combines TRBV14 with TRBJ2-1; 8 bases line up with TRBD2. The CDR3 sequence is 19 residues long. V lost 1 base and J lost 4; bases outside the gene matches: 15. The V gene's germline CDR1 is SGHDN and CDR2 FVKESK. This CDR3 is CASSQGLSPYGGVYNEQFF. The DNA of the CDR3 is TGTGCCAGCAGCCAAGGTTTGAGCCCCTACGGGGGGGTTTACAATGAGCAGTTCTTC.

The genes are TRBV19 and TRBJ2-1, with 8 bases identical to TRBD1. CDR3 length: 17 amino acids. Looked up from germline, CDR1 is LNHDA and CDR2 is SQIVND (reference sequence). With V trimmed by 5 bases and J by 4 bases, 13 bases remained unmatched. In DNA, the CDR3 is TGTGCCAGTAGTGATAAGGGCACAGGGGGTTGGTACAATGAGCAGTTCTTC. Protein product: CASSDKGTGGWYNEQFF.

The CDR3 here is CASRDTDQPQHF. CDR3 coding DNA: TGTGCCAGCCGGGACACAGATCAGCCCCAGCATTTT. The chain is built from TRBV28 and TRBJ1-5, with TRBD1 as a possible D gene (6 bases). V lost 8 bases and J lost 5, with 10 bases in between. CDR1 and CDR2 from the germline V gene are MDHEN and SYDVKM. The CDR3 consists of 12 residues.

This clone occurred a few times. The chain couples TRBV3-1 (or the pseudogene TRBV3-2) to TRBJ2-7; D remains unclear. The CDR3 totals 15 residues. The germline gives CDR1 LGHDT, CDR2 YNNKEL (reference sequence). Trimming removed 2 bases at V and 0 bases at J, with 11 bases between. The DNA for the CDR3 is TGTGCCAGCAGCCAATTCCCTGGCCCCTCCTACGAGCAGTACTTC. This gives the protein CASSQFPGPSYEQYF.

Written as DNA, the CDR3 is TGTGCCAGCGAGTACCCGACCAGGGATAATCAGCCCCAGCATTTT. It specifies CASEYPTRDNQPQHF. The chain recombines TRBV25-1 with TRBJ1-5, with D tentatively TRBD1 (5 bases). Germline V gene lookup returns CDR1 MGHDK and CDR2 SYGVNS. The CDR3 consists of 15 residues. V was clipped by 8 bases and J by 4 bases, with 18 bases between them.

This clone was counted once. The chain joins TRBV7-2 to TRBJ1-3, with D unresolved. Trimming took 2 bases from V and 2 from J, leaving 10 bases between them. The germline V gene has CDR1 SGHTA and CDR2 FQGNSA. This CDR3 spans 15 amino acids. The CDR3, as DNA: TGTGCCAGCAGCTTAATCGTCGGGGCTGGAAACACCATATATTTT. This encodes CASSLIVGAGNTIYF.

In its sample, this clone was seen once. The chain carries TRBV5-8 and TRBJ1-1, with unresolved D. This CDR3 spans 13 amino acids. Germline V gene sequence: CDR1 SGHTS, CDR2 YDEGEE. Trimming removed 3 bases at V and 0 bases at J, with 6 bases between. In DNA form, the CDR3 reads TGTGCCAGCAGCTCGGGGTTGAACACTGAAGCTTTCTTT. Amino acids: CASSSGLNTEAFF. The full variable domain, its missing parts supplied by reference TRBV5-8 and TRBJ1-1, is EAGVTQSPTHLIKTRGQQATLRCSPISGHTSVYWYQQALGLGLQFLLWYDEGEERNRGNFPPRFSGRQFPNYSSELNVNALELEDSALYLCASSSGLNTEAFFGQGTRLTVV.

CDR3 sequence reads: CASSEGQGRRGYTF. The CDR3 DNA sequence: TGTGCCAGCAGTGAGGGACAGGGAAGAAGAGGCTACACCTTC. This sequence joins TRBV2 and TRBJ1-2; 9 positions agree with TRBD1. This CDR3 comprises 14 residues. The ends lost 3 bases at V and 8 bases at J; junction bases unmatched: 7. Germline V gives CDR1 SNHLY, CDR2 FYNNEI.

This rearrangement joins TRBV6-1 to TRBJ1-6, with D possibly TRBD1 on 6 matching bases. This CDR3 region has 17 residues. From germline, CDR1 is MNHNS and CDR2 SASEGT. Trimming took off 0 bases at V and 9 bases at J, with 18 bases between the two ends. The CDR3 is CASSEAGGQGVFSPLHF. The CDR3 coding sequence is TGTGCCAGCAGTGAAGCGGGGGGGCAGGGTGTTTTTTCACCCCTCCACTTT.

CDR3 DNA: TGCAGCGCATCCCAGGGTACGAACTATGGCTACACCTTC. Translating gives CSASQGTNYGYTF. The chain carries TRBV29-1 and TRBJ1-2; possibly TRBD1 for D (5 bases). Germline CDR1 and CDR2: SQVTM and ANQGSEA. This CDR3 contains 13 residues. With 7 bases removed from V and 2 bases from J, the gap between germline ends came to 14 bases.

The V and J genes are TRBV10-3 and TRBJ1-2; D unresolved. The CDR3 covers 16 residues. The germline gives CDR1 ENHRY, CDR2 SYGVKD. V dropped 3 bases and J dropped 0 bases, with 14 bases sitting between them. CDR3: CAISERWSDTNYGYTF. The CDR3 coding sequence is TGTGCCATCAGTGAAAGATGGAGCGATACTAACTATGGCTACACCTTC.

The chain uses TRBV2 and TRBJ1-5; 9 bases match TRBD1. Germline CDR1 SNHLY, CDR2 FYNNEI. CDR3 length: 15 residues. V gave up 10 bases and J gave up 1 base; unmatched junction bases: 8. This CDR3 is CATSQGQGSNQPQHF. The CDR3 region has the DNA TGTGCCACCTCCCAGGGACAGGGAAGCAATCAGCCCCAGCATTTT.

The chain has TRBV6-1 and TRBJ1-4; a weak D match, TRBD1 (5 bases). Trimming shortened V by 1 base and J by 3 bases, and 12 bases separated the two germline ends. Looked up from germline, CDR1 is MNHNS and CDR2 is SASEGT. This CDR3 spans 16 amino acids. The CDR3: CASSEGRGEANEKLFF. CDR3 in DNA: TGTGCCAGCAGTGAAGGGCGGGGGGAAGCTAATGAAAAACTGTTTTTT.

The genes are TRBV28 and TRBJ2-6; no clear D. V lost 11 bases and J lost 1, with 15 bases in between. Germline CDR1 reads MDHEN; CDR2 reads SYDVKM. This CDR3 region has 15 residues. Here the CDR3 DNA reads TGTGCCGTTGGGCCTCACCGTTCTGGGGCCAACGTCCTGACTTTC. It translates to CAVGPHRSGANVLTF.

The J gene is TRBJ2-5, the V gene TRBV7-9, with 12 bases aligning to TRBD2. Per germline, CDR1 SEHNR and CDR2 FQNEAQ (reference sequence). This CDR3 comprises 17 residues. V lost 3 bases to trimming and J lost 4 bases; unmatched junction nucleotides: 9. CDR3 in DNA: TGTGCCAGCAGCTTCGAACCTAGCGGGAGGGCCCGAGAGACCCAGTACTTC. It translates to CASSFEPSGRARETQYF.

V and J are TRBV10-2 and TRBJ2-2, with 12 bases lining up with TRBD2. The V gene end was trimmed by 5 bases and the J gene end by 5 bases; junction bases not matched to a gene: 3. The CDR3 has 15 amino acids. The germline gives CDR1 WSHSY, CDR2 SAAADI. As DNA, the CDR3 is TGCGCCAGCAGTTTAGGACTAGCGGGAACCGGGGAGCTGTTTTTT. As protein: CASSLGLAGTGELFF.

The rearrangement joins TRBV6-6 to TRBJ2-7; TRBD2 agrees at 14 bases. Trimming removed 6 bases from V and 3 bases from J; junction bases left unmatched: 7. Per the germline V gene, CDR1 is MNHNY and CDR2 is SVGAGI (reference sequence). The CDR3 is 16 residues long. The CDR3 protein is CASRATGTSGGYEQYF. In DNA, the CDR3 is TGTGCCAGCAGGGCTACCGGGACTAGCGGGGGCTACGAGCAGTACTTC.

V gene TRBV24-1 combines with J gene TRBJ1-1; TRBD1 matches 9 bases. After removal of 4 bases from V and 0 bases from J, the junction contained 8 bases not matched to a gene. Germline V gives CDR1 KGHDR, CDR2 SFDVKD. The CDR3 sequence is 17 residues long. CDR3 bases: TGTGCCACCAGTGAAAACAGGGGGCAGCCCGTGAACACTGAAGCTTTCTTT. It encodes CATSENRGQPVNTEAFF.

CDR3 protein: CASRDGQGNTEAFF. The CDR3 DNA reads TGTGCCAGCAGGGACGGACAAGGGAACACTGAAGCTTTCTTT. The chain joins TRBV6-6 to TRBJ1-1; D perhaps matches TRBD1 (5 bases). The CDR3 covers 14 residues. V shed 6 bases and J shed 1 base, with 12 bases lying between them. Germline CDR1 MNHNY, CDR2 SVGAGI (reference sequence).

This rearrangement joins TRBV28 to TRBJ1-4; TRBD1 matches at 7 bases. CDR3 length: 14 amino acids. Germline V CDR1 and CDR2: MDHEN, SYDVKM. V lost 4 bases, J lost 4 bases, and 3 bases stayed unmatched. CDR3 loop: CASSWAGGNEKLFF. Here the CDR3 DNA reads TGTGCCAGCAGTTGGGCAGGGGGTAATGAAAAACTGTTTTTT.

The chain combines TRBV5-1 with TRBJ1-2; D remains unclear. CDR1 is SGHRS and CDR2 is YFSETQ in the germline V gene. The CDR3 has 14 amino acids. The germline V and J ends were trimmed by 0 bases and 6 bases, with 12 bases remaining between them. CDR3: CASSLEWAGDGYTF. DNA of the CDR3: TGCGCCAGCAGCTTGGAATGGGCAGGTGATGGCTACACCTTC. Complete variable domain (other parts from reference TRBV5-1 and TRBJ1-2): KAGVTQTPRYLIKTRGQQVTLSCSPISGHRSVSWYQQTPGQGLQFLFEYFSETQRNKGNFPGRFSGRQFSNSRSEMNVSTLELGDSALYLCASSLEWAGDGYTFGSGTRLTVV.

The chain links TRBV6-5 to TRBJ2-4; the D gene is possibly TRBD2 (6 bases). This CDR3 spans 16 amino acids. The V end was cut by 2 bases, the J end by 0 bases, with 11 bases between. The germline V gene encodes CDR1 MNHEY and CDR2 SVGAGI. The DNA of the CDR3 is TGTGCCAGCAGTTACAGCGGGCCATTAGCCAAAAACATTCAGTACTTC. It encodes CASSYSGPLAKNIQYF.

The J gene is TRBJ2-1, the V gene TRBV19; TRBD2 might be the D (5 bases). Germline values: CDR1 LNHDA, CDR2 SQIVND (reference sequence). Trimming stripped 0 bases from V and 5 bases from J, with 11 bases between. The CDR3 is 15 residues long. The CDR3: CASSIDRTPHNEQFF. Written as DNA, the CDR3 is TGTGCCAGTAGTATAGATCGGACTCCACACAATGAGCAGTTCTTC.

The V and J genes are TRBV4-1 and TRBJ2-7; 9 bases fit TRBD1. Germline loops: CDR1 MGHRA, CDR2 YSYEKL. CDR3 length equals 16 residues. After removal of 0 bases from V and 0 bases from J, the junction contained 3 bases not matched to a gene. The CDR3 here is CASSQEGTGSSYEQYF. The CDR3 DNA reads as TGCGCCAGCAGCCAAGAAGGGACAGGGAGCTCCTACGAGCAGTACTTC.

J is TRBJ2-5 and V is TRBV24-1, with 10 bases fitting TRBD1. Germline CDR1 is KGHDR and CDR2 is SFDVKD. V lost 5 bases and J lost 1; bases outside the gene matches: 6. The CDR3 loop spans 16 amino acids. The CDR3 region is CATSVGQGSLQETQYF. Here the CDR3 DNA reads TGTGCCACCAGTGTGGGACAGGGGTCCCTCCAAGAGACCCAGTACTTC.